One sample yielded the 4 T cell receptor beta chains listed below, sequenced in a study of T cells in Graves' hyperthyroidism and ophthalmopathy. The CDR3 regions of TCR beta were amplified from RNA transcripts. In the first-round RT-PCR of the TCR CDR3, the HTBI primer set was used. TCRdb re-derived calls from the multiplex PCR reads in MiXCR, one entry per CDR3 protein. The sample lists roughly 520,000 distinct CDR3 sequences, roughly a quarter occurring once. The sample comprised blood. Receptors were obtained from a woman aged 30 to 39 with Graves' ophthalmopathy.

This clonotype appeared many times. V and J are TRBV19 and TRBJ1-2, with D possibly TRBD1 on 5 matching bases. Germline CDR1 reads LNHDA; CDR2 reads SQIVND (reference sequence). Between the trimmed V and J ends, which lost 4 bases and 4 bases, there was a span of 7 bases. This CDR3 has 12 residues. The chain's CDR3 is CASSKGPYGYTF. The CDR3 nucleotides read TGTGCCAGTAGTAAGGGACCCTATGGCTACACCTTC.

The chain uses TRBV29-1 and TRBJ2-7; 9 bases are shared with TRBD1. Germline CDR1 SQVTM, CDR2 ANQGSEA. With 4 bases clipped from V and 2 bases from J, the junction kept 3 bases outside the gene matches. The CDR3 loop spans 13 amino acids. The CDR3 spells CSVGQGDTYEQYF. The CDR3 nucleotides read TGCAGCGTTGGACAGGGGGACACCTACGAGCAGTACTTC.

Many counts were recorded for this clonotype. A read error may explain this, as a much larger clone is one base away. The CDR3 nucleotides are TGTGCCAGCAGCGCCGACTACGAGCAGTACTTC. Translated, it gives CASSADYEQYF. This chain joins TRBV5-6 and TRBJ2-7; D is unclear. Germline assignment: CDR1 SGHDT and CDR2 YYEEEE. The CDR3 has 11 residues. V lost 4 bases to trimming and J lost 3 bases, with 5 bases between them.

As regards this clonotype: A single base separates this from a much larger clone, so it may be a read error. The rearrangement joins TRBV3-1 to TRBJ2-7; 10 bases fit TRBD2. This CDR3 has 15 amino acids. Germline-derived CDR1 and CDR2 are LGHDT and YNNKEL (reference sequence). The CDR3 DNA reads as TGTGCCATCAGCCACCTAGCGGGGGCCGCCTACGAGCAGTACTTC. This encodes CAISHLAGAAYEQYF.